There are many counts of the clone carrying this T cell receptor (beta chain). Germline lookup yields CDR1 DFQATT and CDR2 SNEGSKA (reference sequence). Trimming took 1 base from V and 7 from J; bases not matched to a gene: 18. The CDR3 consists of 17 residues. This sample is drawn from a study of T-cell reconstitution after alpha-beta-depleted transplantation in children. Library preparation (for TCRbeta) was performed with unique molecular identifiers. TCRdb re-called the PCR reads with MiXCR, one entry per CDR3 protein. The data show 450,000 to 500,000 distinct CDR3 sequences, approximately 12% seen once.

This clonotype originated in a human donor who donated a stem cell graft to a child with combined immunodeficiency. Specimen: PBMCs from the stem cell graft donor, collected from the stem cell graft. V usage is TRBV20-1 and J usage is TRBJ2-7, with 8 bases aligning to TRBD1. CDR3 in DNA: TGCAGTGCTAGAGTGCCAAATCAAGGACAGGGACTTCGGGAGCAGTACTTC. It codes for CSARVPNQGQGLREQYF.